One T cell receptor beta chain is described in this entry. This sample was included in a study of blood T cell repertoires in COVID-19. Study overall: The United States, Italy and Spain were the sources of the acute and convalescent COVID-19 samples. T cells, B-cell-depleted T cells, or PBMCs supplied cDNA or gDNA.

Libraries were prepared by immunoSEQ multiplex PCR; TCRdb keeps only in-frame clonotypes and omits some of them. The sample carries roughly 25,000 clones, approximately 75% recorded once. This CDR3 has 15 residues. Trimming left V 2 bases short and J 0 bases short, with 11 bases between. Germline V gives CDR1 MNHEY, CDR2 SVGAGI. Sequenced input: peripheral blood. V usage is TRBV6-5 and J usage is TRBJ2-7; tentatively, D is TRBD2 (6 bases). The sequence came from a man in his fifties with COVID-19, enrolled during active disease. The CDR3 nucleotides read TGTGCCAGCAGTTACGGGAGGCGAAGCTCCTACGAGCAGTACTTC. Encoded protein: CASSYGRRSSYEQYF.